The T cell receptor (beta chain) under discussion was sequenced for a study of blood T cell repertoires in COVID-19. The germline V and J ends were trimmed by 2 bases and 4 bases, with 8 bases remaining between them. CDR3 length: 13 amino acids. CDR1 is MNHNY, CDR2 SVGAGI, per germline (reference sequence). As handled by the study authors: Estimated nucleated cell counts came from reference gene primer amplification. Libraries were prepared by immunoSEQ multiplex PCR; TCRdb keeps only in-frame clonotypes and omits some of them. V and J calls and clone size come straight from that table; D and trimming were deduced from the DNA. There are 140,000 to 150,000 clones in the sample; 81% occur only once, and roughly 8.8% lies in the top ten.

The V call is TRBV6-6, the J call TRBJ1-2; D gene unclear. The TCR was taken from a human donor with acute or convalescent COVID-19. The donor label of this sample is uncertain. The specimen sequenced was peripheral blood. Here the CDR3 DNA reads TGTGCCAGCAGTTACGAAGCTCCCTATGGCTACACCTTC. Amino acid sequence: CASSYEAPYGYTF.